This is a list of T cell receptor beta chains from one sample in a study of a mutant IDH1 vaccine in newly diagnosed glioma. Their target antigens are unknown. Sequencing was performed with immunoSEQ multiplex PCR; in TCRdb, only in-frame clones are kept and a portion is missing. The profile shows around 30,000 clones, about 86% of them singletons. Here the sequenced sample was PBMCs, taken from a glioma patient whose treatment included an IDH1 peptide vaccine. The receptor set was obtained from a woman in her 30s with glioma. Each CDR3 is given with its conserved first and last residue. The order of the fields is clone size, D gene, V gene, J gene, CDR3 protein, CDR3 DNA. The D gene is left open where the match is weak. The size field is filled for only some rows; it gives once, few, many or a size class.

NA	NA	TRBV2	TRBJ2-7	CASCRDLTYEQYF	TGTGCCAGCTGCCGGGACTTAACCTACGAGCAGTACTTC
NA	TRBD1	TRBV29-1	TRBJ1-1	CSVRTGVAEAFF	TGCAGCGTGCGAACAGGGGTCGCTGAAGCTTTCTTT
NA	TRBD1	TRBV29-1	TRBJ2-7	CSVVGQAYLEQYF	TGCAGCGTTGTGGGACAGGCCTATCTGGAGCAGTACTTC
NA	NA	TRBV5-4	TRBJ2-4	CASSLNPGSAKNIQYF	TGTGCCAGCAGCTTGAATCCGGGATCGGCCAAAAACATTCAGTACTTC
few	NA	TRBV19	TRBJ2-7	CASSISSGAYEQYF	TGTGCCAGTAGTATAAGCAGTGGGGCCTACGAGCAGTACTTC
NA	TRBD2	TRBV19	TRBJ2-2	CASSIDLVGGRAGELFF	TGTGCCAGTAGTATAGATCTCGTGGGAGGGCGGGCCGGGGAGCTGTTTTTT
NA	TRBD1	TRBV7-9	TRBJ2-3	CASSPRTGVWDTQYF	TGTGCCAGCAGCCCCCGGACAGGGGTTTGGGATACGCAGTATTTT
few	NA	TRBV4-1	TRBJ1-4	CASSRETTNEKLFF	TGCGCCAGCAGCCGAGAGACAACTAATGAAAAACTGTTTTTT
NA	NA	TRBV6-1	TRBJ1-2	CASSEGRYGYTF	TGTGCCAGCAGTGAGGGCCGCTATGGCTACACCTTC
once	NA	TRBV10-3	TRBJ2-5	CAISPGPSRGAFQETQYF	TGTGCCATCAGTCCGGGGCCGTCACGGGGGGCATTCCAAGAGACCCAGTACTTC
few	NA	TRBV9	TRBJ1-5	CASSSGDPNQPQHF	TGTGCCAGCAGTTCAGGGGACCCCAATCAGCCCCAGCATTTT
NA	NA	TRBV4-3	TRBJ1-6	CASSQGWNYNSPLHF	TGCGCCAGCAGCCAAGGATGGAACTATAATTCACCCCTCCACTTT
NA	NA	TRBV5-1	TRBJ1-5	CASSPDDSNQPQHF	TGCGCCAGCAGTCCGGACGATAGCAATCAGCCCCAGCATTTT
NA	TRBD1	TRBV6-6	TRBJ1-5	CASSLYTGGGQPQHF	TGTGCCAGCAGTCTTTATACAGGGGGCGGTCAGCCCCAGCATTTT
NA	NA	TRBV6-1	TRBJ1-2	CASRTRAGGYGYTF	TGTGCCAGCAGGACAAGGGCCGGAGGCTATGGCTACACCTTC
few	NA	TRBV7-2	TRBJ1-1	CASSLRENTEAFF	TGTGCCAGCAGCTTACGAGAGAACACTGAAGCTTTCTTT
NA	NA	TRBV7-9	TRBJ1-2	CASSPGPSLSNYGYTF	TGTGCCAGCAGCCCGGGACCGTCCCTATCAAACTATGGCTACACCTTC
NA	NA	TRBV14	TRBJ2-5	CASSPTGWTQYF	TGTGCCAGCAGTCCAACTGGGTGGACCCAGTACTTC
NA	TRBD1	TRBV5-4	TRBJ1-5	CASSQGTGGNQPQHF	TGTGCCAGCAGCCAAGGGACAGGGGGAAATCAGCCCCAGCATTTT
NA	NA	TRBV7-9	TRBJ1-4	CASSLGGAYEKLFF	TGTGCCAGCAGCTTAGGGGGCGCCTATGAAAAACTGTTTTTT
NA	NA	TRBV18	TRBJ1-1	CASSPGTVNTEAFF	TGTGCCAGCTCACCCGGGACGGTGAACACTGAAGCTTTCTTT
NA	NA	TRBV27	TRBJ2-7	CAGYEQYF	TGTGCCGGATACGAGCAGTACTTC
NA	NA	TRBV7-6	TRBJ1-1	CASREQPNTEAFF	TGTGCCAGCAGGGAACAGCCGAACACTGAAGCTTTCTTT
NA	TRBD1	TRBV27	TRBJ2-4	CASTRHRGEYIQYF	TGTGCCAGCACCAGACACAGGGGTGAGTACATTCAGTACTTC
NA	TRBD1	TRBV6-5	TRBJ1-1	CASNDRANTEAFF	TGTGCCAGCAATGACAGGGCGAACACTGAAGCTTTCTTT
NA	NA	TRBV9	TRBJ1-1	CASSAEETEAFF	TGTGCCAGCAGCGCGGAGGAAACTGAAGCTTTCTTT
NA	NA	TRBV2	TRBJ2-2	CASSPGRHPCCTGELFF	TGTGCCAGCAGTCCCGGGAGACACCCCTGTTGCACCGGGGAGCTGTTTTTT
NA	TRBD1	TRBV2	TRBJ2-7	CASTRDRDEQYF	TGTGCCAGCACTAGGGACAGAGACGAGCAGTACTTC
once	NA	TRBV5-4	TRBJ2-5	CASSRPPAGETQYF	TGTGCCAGCAGCCGCCCTCCGGCTGGAGAGACCCAGTACTTC
NA	NA	TRBV30	TRBJ1-1	CAWSSGNTEAFF	TGTGCCTGGAGTTCGGGGAACACTGAAGCTTTCTTT
NA	NA	TRBV2	TRBJ1-2	CASGESGRRVSYTF	TGTGCCAGCGGGGAATCGGGCAGGAGGGTTAGCTACACCTTC
NA	NA	TRBV27	TRBJ1-2	CASRRGDSNYGYTF	TGTGCCAGCAGACGAGGGGACTCCAACTATGGCTACACCTTC
NA	TRBD1	TRBV5-1	TRBJ2-2	CASSSRPRQGSINTGELFF	TGCGCCAGCAGCTCCCGGCCGAGACAGGGGTCAATTAACACCGGGGAGCTGTTTTTT
NA	NA	TRBV19	TRBJ2-2	CASSISSANTGELFF	TGTGCCAGTAGTATCTCCAGCGCGAACACCGGGGAGCTGTTTTTT
NA	NA	TRBV20-1	TRBJ1-2	CSAGPGYGYTF	TGCAGTGCTGGGCCAGGGTATGGCTACACCTTC
NA	NA	TRBV13	TRBJ2-5	CASSLRSQETQYF	TGTGCCAGCAGCTTACGATCCCAAGAGACCCAGTACTTC
NA	NA	TRBV29-1	TRBJ2-7	CSVGQNYEQYF	TGCAGCGTTGGACAGAACTACGAGCAGTACTTC